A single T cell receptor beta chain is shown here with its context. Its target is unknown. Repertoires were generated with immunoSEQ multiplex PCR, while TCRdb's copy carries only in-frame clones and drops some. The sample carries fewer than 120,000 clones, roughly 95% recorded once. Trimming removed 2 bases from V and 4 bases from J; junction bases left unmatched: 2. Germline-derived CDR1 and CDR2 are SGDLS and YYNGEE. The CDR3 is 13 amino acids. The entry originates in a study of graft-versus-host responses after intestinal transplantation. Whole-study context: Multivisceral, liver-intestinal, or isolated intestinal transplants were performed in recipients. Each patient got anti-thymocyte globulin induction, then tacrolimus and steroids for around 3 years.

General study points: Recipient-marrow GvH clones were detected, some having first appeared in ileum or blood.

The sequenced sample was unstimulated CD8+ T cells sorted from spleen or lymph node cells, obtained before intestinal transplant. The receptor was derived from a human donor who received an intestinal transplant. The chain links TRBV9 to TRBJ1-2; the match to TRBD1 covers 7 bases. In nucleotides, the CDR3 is TGTGCCAGCAGCGTCACAGGGGTCTATGGCTACACCTTC. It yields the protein CASSVTGVYGYTF. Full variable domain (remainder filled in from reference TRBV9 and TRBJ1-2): DSGVTQTPKHLITATGQRVTLRCSPRSGDLSVYWYQQSLDQGLQFLIQYYNGEERAKGNILERFSAQQFPDLHSELNLSSLELGDSALYFCASSVTGVYGYTFGSGTRLTVV.